The 6 T cell receptor beta chains in this list originate from one sample, sequenced in a study of spatial heterogeneity in lung cancer. Each CDR3 protein is one row after TCRdb ran MiXCR on the 5' RACE reads. The sample holds about 18,000 distinct CDR3 sequences, approximately 18% seen once. The time point: sample taken at primary tumor resection. The authors sequenced whole RNA from tumor, nontumor lung or frozen PBMC without sorting. Sequenced material: PBMCs, taken at surgery. All receptors derive from a male donor with early-stage non-small cell lung cancer.

This clonotype turned up a few times. The genes are TRBV25-1 and TRBJ2-5, with TRBD2 as a possible D gene (6 bases). Looked up from germline, CDR1 is MGHDK and CDR2 is SYGVNS. This CDR3 has 15 amino acids. V was trimmed by 0 bases and J by 1 base, leaving 9 bases between them. Written as DNA, the CDR3 is TGTGCCAGCAGTGAATATTCGCGGGGCCAAGAGACCCAGTACTTC. Translating it yields CASSEYSRGQETQYF.

This clonotype was seen at least ten times. The chain uses TRBV9 and TRBJ2-3; 7 bases match TRBD1. The CDR3 is 14 residues long. The V segment lost 3 bases and the J segment 3 bases; nucleotides outside the gene matches: 4. CDR1 and CDR2 from the germline V gene are SGDLS and YYNGEE. The CDR3 reads CASSAKQGTDTQYF. The DNA of the CDR3 is TGTGCCAGCAGCGCAAAACAGGGGACAGATACGCAGTATTTT.

The CDR3 spells CSVGGFDQPQHF. In DNA form, the CDR3 reads TGCAGTGTTGGGGGGTTCGATCAGCCCCAGCATTTT. The chain couples TRBV20-1 to TRBJ1-5, with D perhaps TRBD1 (5 bases). Germline loops: CDR1 DFQATT, CDR2 SNEGSKA (reference sequence). The CDR3 spans 12 residues. V lost 7 bases, J lost 5 bases, and 12 bases lay in between.

Ten or more counts support this clonotype. DNA of the CDR3: TGTGCCAGTAGTACCTCCCAGGGCAACGAGCAGTACTTC. Protein product: CASSTSQGNEQYF. The V call is TRBV19, the J call TRBJ2-7; a possible D gene is TRBD1 (5 bases). The CDR3 extends over 13 amino acids. The V gene lost 4 bases and the J gene lost 5 bases, with 12 bases spanning the gap. Germline CDR1 is LNHDA and CDR2 is SQIVND (reference sequence).

This clonotype was observed a handful of times. The chain links TRBV7-9 to TRBJ1-5, with a tentative D call TRBD1 (5 bases). Germline V gene sequence: CDR1 SEHNR, CDR2 FQNEAQ (reference sequence). The CDR3 is 15 residues long. V was shortened by 1 base and J by 3 bases, with 10 bases between the two germline ends. The CDR3 loop is CASSLGLGDNQPQHF. CDR3 in DNA: TGTGCCAGCAGCTTAGGGTTGGGGGACAATCAGCCCCAGCATTTT.

This clonotype was found many times. CDR3 bases: TGTGCCTGGAAGGTCAGGGAAGGAGTAAACATTCAGTACTTC. As protein: CAWKVREGVNIQYF. The rearrangement uses TRBV30 and TRBJ2-4; tentatively, D is TRBD1 (5 bases). Trimming stripped 4 bases from V and 6 bases from J, with 16 bases between. Germline CDR1 GTSNPN, CDR2 SVGIG (reference sequence). The CDR3 is 14 residues long.